This TCR beta chain was obtained from a study of T cell responses to AZD1222 COVID-19 vaccine. As regards this clone: What it binds is not known.

Here immunoSEQ multiplex PCR was the method, and the copy in TCRdb shows in-frame clones only, minus some. The sample includes more than 150,000 clones, 90% seen only once; the top ten take about 6.1%. The J segment lost 4 bases and the V segment lost 8 bases, leaving 6 bases of the junction unmatched. Germline CDR1 is MDHEN and CDR2 is SYDVKM. The CDR3 is 15 residues long. Overall study findings and caveats: Donors were largely white British and mainly female; clonal diversity was possibly underestimated. Repertoires in all cases were sampled only once the peak T cell response had passed. Spike was spanned by vaccine-associated CD4 TCRs, which were dominant at 160-218 and 743-854.

This receptor was obtained from an adult in good health. The J gene is TRBJ2-3, the V gene TRBV28; 13 positions agree with TRBD2. This material consisted of peripheral blood, taken on day 0 of AZD1222 vaccination. DNA for the CDR3: TGTGCCAGCGGAAAAACTAGCGGGGGGGCAGATACGCAGTATTTT. This translates into CASGKTSGGADTQYF.